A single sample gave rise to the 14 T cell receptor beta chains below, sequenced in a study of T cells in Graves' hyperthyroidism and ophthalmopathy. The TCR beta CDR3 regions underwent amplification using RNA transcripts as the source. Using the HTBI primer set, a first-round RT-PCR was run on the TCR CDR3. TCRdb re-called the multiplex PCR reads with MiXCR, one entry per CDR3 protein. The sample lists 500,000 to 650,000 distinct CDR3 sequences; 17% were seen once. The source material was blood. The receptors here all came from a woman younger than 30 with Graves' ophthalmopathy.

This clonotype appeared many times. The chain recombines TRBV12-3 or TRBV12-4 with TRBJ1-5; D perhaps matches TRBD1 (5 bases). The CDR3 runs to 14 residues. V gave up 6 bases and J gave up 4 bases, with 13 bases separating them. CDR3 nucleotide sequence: TGTGCCAGCAGGCAGGGAGTTGAGAATCAGCCCCAGCATTTT. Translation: CASRQGVENQPQHF.

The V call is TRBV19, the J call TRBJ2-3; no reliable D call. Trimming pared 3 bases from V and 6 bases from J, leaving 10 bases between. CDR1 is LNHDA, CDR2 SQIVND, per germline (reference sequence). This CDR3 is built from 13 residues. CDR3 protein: CASSISHPDTQYF. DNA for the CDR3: TGTGCCAGTAGTATCTCCCACCCCGATACGCAGTATTTT. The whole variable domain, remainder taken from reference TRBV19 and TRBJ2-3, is DGGITQSPKYLFRKEGQNVTLSCEQNLNHDAMYWYRQDPGQGLRLIYYSQIVNDFQKGDIAEGYSVSREKKESFPLTVTSAQKNPTAFYLCASSISHPDTQYFGPGTRLTVL.

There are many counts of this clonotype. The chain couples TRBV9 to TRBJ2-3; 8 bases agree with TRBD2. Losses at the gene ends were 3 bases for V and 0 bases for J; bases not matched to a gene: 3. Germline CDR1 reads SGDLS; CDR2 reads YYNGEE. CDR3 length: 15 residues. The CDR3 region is CASSALAGSTDTQYF. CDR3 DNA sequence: TGTGCCAGCAGCGCGTTAGCGGGGAGCACAGATACGCAGTATTTT.

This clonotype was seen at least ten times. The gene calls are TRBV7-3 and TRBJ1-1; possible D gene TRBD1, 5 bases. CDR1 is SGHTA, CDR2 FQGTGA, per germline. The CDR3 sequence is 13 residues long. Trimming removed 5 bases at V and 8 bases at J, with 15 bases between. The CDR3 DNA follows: TGTGCCAGCAGCCTACGACGTGGGACGGAAGCTTTCTTT. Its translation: CASSLRRGTEAFF.

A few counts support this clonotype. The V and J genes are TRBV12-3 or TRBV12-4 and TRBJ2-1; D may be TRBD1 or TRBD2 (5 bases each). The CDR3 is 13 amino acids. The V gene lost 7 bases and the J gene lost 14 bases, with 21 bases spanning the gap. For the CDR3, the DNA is TGTGCCAGCACCACCACGGGACCGCTTGATAAGTTCTTC. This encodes CASTTTGPLDKFF.

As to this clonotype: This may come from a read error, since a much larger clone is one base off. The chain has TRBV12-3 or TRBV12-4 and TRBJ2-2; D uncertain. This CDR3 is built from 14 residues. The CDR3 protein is CANSFETNTGELFF. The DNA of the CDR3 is TGTGCCAACAGTTTCGAGACTAACACCGGGGAGCTGTTTTTT.

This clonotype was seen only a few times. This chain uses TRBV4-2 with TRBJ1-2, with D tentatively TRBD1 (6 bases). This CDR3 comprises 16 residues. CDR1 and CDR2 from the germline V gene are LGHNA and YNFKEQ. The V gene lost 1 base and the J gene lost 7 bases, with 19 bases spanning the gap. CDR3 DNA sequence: TGTGCCAGCAGCCAAGTGCGGGGGGCGGTCGGGGGTGGCTACACCTTC. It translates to CASSQVRGAVGGGYTF.

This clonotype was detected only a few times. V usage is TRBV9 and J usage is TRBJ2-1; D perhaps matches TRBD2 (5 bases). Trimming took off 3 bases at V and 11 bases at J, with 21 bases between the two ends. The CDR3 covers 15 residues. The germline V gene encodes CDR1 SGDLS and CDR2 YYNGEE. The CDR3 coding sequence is TGTGCCAGCAGCGCCGATAGCGCGGAGCGTATCAAGCAGTTCTTC. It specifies CASSADSAERIKQFF. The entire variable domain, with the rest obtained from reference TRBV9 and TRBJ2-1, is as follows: DSGVTQTPKHLITATGQRVTLRCSPRSGDLSVYWYQQSLDQGLQFLIQYYNGEERAKGNILERFSAQQFPDLHSELNLSSLELGDSALYFCASSADSAERIKQFFGPGTRLTVL.

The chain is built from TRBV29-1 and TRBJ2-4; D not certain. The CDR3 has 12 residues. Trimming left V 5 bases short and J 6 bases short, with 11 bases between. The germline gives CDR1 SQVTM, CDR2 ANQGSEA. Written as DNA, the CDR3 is TGCAGCGTTTTGGACGGGCTAAACATTCAGTACTTC. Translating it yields CSVLDGLNIQYF.

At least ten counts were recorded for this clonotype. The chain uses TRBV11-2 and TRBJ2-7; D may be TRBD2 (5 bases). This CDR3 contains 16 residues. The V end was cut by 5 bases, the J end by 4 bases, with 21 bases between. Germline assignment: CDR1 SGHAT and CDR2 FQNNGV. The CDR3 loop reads CASSPPWTESSYEQYF. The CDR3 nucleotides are TGTGCCAGCAGCCCTCCCTGGACTGAATCCTCTTACGAGCAGTACTTC.

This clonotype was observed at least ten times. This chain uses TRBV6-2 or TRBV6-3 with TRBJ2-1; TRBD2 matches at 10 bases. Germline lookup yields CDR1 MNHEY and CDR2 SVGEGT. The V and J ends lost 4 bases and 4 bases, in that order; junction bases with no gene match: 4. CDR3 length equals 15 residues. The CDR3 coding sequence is TGTGCCAGCAGTTGGACTAGCGGAAGTTACAATGAGCAGTTCTTC. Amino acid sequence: CASSWTSGSYNEQFF.

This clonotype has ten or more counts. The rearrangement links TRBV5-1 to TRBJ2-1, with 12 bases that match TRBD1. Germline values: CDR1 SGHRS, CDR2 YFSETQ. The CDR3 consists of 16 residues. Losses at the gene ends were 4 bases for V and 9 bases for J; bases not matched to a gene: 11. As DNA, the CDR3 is TGCGCCAGCAGCCCCGACACGGGACAGGGGGCGCGTGAGCAGTTCTTC. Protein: CASSPDTGQGAREQFF.

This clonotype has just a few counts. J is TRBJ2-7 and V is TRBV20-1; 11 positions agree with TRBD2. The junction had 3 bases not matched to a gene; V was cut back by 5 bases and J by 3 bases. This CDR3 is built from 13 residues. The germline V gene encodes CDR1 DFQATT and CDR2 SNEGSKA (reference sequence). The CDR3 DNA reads TGCAGTGCTCGTAGCGGGGGGGTCTACGAGCAGTACTTC. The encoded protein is CSARSGGVYEQYF.

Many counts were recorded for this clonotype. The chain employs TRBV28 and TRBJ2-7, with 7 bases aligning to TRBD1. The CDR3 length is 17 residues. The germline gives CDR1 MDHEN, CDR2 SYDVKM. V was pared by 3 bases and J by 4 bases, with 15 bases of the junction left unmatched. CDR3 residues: CASSFQPPDRADYEQYF. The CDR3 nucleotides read TGTGCCAGCAGTTTCCAACCACCAGACAGGGCGGATTACGAGCAGTACTTC.